The 5 T cell receptor beta chains reported below all come from one sample, sequenced in a study of T cell responses to AZD1222 COVID-19 vaccine. Clones were sequenced by immunoSEQ multiplex PCR, and TCRdb holds only the in-frame ones, with some missing. The sample holds some 97,000 clones, approximately 88% seen once. The sample here was peripheral blood, taken on day 0 of AZD1222 vaccination. These receptor sequences come from an adult in good health.

The chain joins TRBV29-1 to TRBJ2-7; the D gene is possibly TRBD1 (5 bases). CDR3 length: 11 residues. Per germline, CDR1 SQVTM and CDR2 ANQGSEA. V was clipped by 6 bases and J by 6 bases, with 12 bases between them. The CDR3: CSVAQGSEQYF. CDR3 sequence (DNA): TGCAGCGTCGCTCAGGGAAGCGAGCAGTACTTC.

The chain is built from TRBV10-2 and TRBJ2-1; 9 nucleotides match TRBD2. Germline V gives CDR1 WSHSY, CDR2 SAAADI. There are 14 residues in the CDR3. J lost 10 bases, V lost 4 bases, and 8 bases had no gene match. CDR3 sequence: CASSVRREGGEQFF. The CDR3 DNA sequence: TGCGCCAGCAGTGTTAGGCGGGAGGGGGGCGAGCAGTTCTTC.

CDR3 protein: CASSLRPGTTEAFF. CDR3 sequence (DNA): TGTGCCAGCAGTTTAAGACCCGGAACAACTGAAGCTTTCTTT. The chain links TRBV27 to TRBJ1-1; D is ambiguous. CDR1 is MNHEY, CDR2 SMNVEV, per germline (reference sequence). There are 14 residues in the CDR3. V gave up 2 bases and J gave up 5 bases, with 12 bases separating them.

The chain combines TRBV5-8 with TRBJ2-2; 8 nucleotides match TRBD1. The CDR3 has 15 amino acids. V shed 6 bases, J shed 4 bases, and the junction held 8 bases outside the gene matches. Germline-derived CDR1 and CDR2 are SGHTS and YDEGEE. The CDR3 reads CASTLRGHVTGELFF. DNA for the CDR3: TGTGCCAGCACCCTCAGGGGGCATGTCACCGGGGAGCTGTTTTTT.

The chain combines TRBV18 with TRBJ1-1; D is possibly TRBD1 (5 bases). The germline V gene has CDR1 KGHSH and CDR2 LQKENI. The CDR3 sequence is 14 residues long. With 2 bases removed from V and 5 bases from J, the gap between germline ends came to 12 bases. The CDR3 DNA reads TGTGCCAGCTCACCAGGGAGGGGTAGGACTGAAGCTTTCTTT. Translation: CASSPGRGRTEAFF.